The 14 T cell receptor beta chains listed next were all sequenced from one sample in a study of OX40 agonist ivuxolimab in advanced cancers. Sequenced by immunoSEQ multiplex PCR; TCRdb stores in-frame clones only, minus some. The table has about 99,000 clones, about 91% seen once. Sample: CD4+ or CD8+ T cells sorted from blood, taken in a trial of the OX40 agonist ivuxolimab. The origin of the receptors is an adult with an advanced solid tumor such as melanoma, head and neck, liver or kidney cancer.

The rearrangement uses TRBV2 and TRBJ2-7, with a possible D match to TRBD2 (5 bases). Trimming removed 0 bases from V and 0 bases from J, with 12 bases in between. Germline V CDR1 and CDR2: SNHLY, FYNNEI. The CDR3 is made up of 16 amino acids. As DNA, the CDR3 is TGTGCCAGCAGTGAAGCCTGGAGCGGTAGCTCCTACGAGCAGTACTTC. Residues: CASSEAWSGSSYEQYF.

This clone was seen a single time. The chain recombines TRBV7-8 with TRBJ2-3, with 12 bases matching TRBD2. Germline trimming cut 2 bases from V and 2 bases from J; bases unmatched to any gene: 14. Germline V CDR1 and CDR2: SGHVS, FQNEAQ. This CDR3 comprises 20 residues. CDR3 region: CASSLISLAGGTSPTDTQYF. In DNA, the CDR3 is TGTGCCAGCAGCTTAATATCCCTAGCGGGAGGGACTAGTCCCACAGATACGCAGTATTTT.

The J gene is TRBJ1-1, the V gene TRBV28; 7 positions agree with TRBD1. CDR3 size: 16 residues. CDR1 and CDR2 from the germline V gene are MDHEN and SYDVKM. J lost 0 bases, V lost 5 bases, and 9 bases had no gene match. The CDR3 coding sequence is TGTGCCAGCAGTGGGACCCAAGGGGGCTTGAACACTGAAGCTTTCTTT. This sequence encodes CASSGTQGGLNTEAFF. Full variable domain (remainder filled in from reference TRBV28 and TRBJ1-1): DVKVTQSSRYLVKRTGEKVFLECVQDMDHENMFWYRQDPGLGLRLIYFSYDVKMKEKGDIPEGYSVSREKKERFSLILESASTNQTSMYLCASSGTQGGLNTEAFFGQGTRLTVV.

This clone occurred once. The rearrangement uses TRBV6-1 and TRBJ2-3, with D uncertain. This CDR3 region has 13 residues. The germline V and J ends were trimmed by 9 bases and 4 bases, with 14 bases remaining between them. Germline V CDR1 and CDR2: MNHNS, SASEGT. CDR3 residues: CASREPAADTQYF. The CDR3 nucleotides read TGTGCCAGTAGGGAACCCGCCGCAGATACGCAGTATTTT.

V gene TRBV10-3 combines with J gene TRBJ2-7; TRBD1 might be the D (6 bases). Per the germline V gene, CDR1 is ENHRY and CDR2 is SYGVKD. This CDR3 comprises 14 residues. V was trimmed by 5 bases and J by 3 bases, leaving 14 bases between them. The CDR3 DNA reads TGTGCCATCAGTATGGACAGTATAGTCTACGAGCAGTACTTC. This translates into CAISMDSIVYEQYF.

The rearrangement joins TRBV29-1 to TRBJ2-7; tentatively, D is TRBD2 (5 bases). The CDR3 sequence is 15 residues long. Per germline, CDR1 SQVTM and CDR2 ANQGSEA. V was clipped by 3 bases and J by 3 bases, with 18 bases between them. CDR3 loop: CSVDSVTILDYEQYF. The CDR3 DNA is TGCAGCGTTGATAGCGTGACAATACTAGACTACGAGCAGTACTTC.

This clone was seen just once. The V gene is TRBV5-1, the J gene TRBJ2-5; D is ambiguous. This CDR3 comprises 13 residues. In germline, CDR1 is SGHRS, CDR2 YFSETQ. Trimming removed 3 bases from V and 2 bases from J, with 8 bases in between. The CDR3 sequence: CASSSFSQETQYF. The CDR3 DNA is TGCGCCAGCAGCTCCTTTTCACAAGAGACCCAGTACTTC.

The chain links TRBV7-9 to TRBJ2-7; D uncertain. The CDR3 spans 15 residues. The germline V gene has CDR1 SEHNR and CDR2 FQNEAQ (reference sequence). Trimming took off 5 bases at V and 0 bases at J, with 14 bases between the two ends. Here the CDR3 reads CASSLGPQSSYEQYF. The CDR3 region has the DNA TGTGCCAGCAGCCTAGGTCCCCAGAGCTCCTACGAGCAGTACTTC.

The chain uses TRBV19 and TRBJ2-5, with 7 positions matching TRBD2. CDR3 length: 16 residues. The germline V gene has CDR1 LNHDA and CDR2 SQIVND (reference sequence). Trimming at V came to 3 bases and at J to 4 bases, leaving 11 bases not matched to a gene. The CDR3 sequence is CASSIGAGALRETQYF. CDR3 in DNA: TGTGCCAGTAGTATCGGGGCGGGAGCGTTACGAGAGACCCAGTACTTC. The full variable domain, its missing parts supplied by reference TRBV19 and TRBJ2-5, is DGGITQSPKYLFRKEGQNVTLSCEQNLNHDAMYWYRQDPGQGLRLIYYSQIVNDFQKGDIAEGYSVSREKKESFPLTVTSAQKNPTAFYLCASSIGAGALRETQYFGPGTRLLVL.

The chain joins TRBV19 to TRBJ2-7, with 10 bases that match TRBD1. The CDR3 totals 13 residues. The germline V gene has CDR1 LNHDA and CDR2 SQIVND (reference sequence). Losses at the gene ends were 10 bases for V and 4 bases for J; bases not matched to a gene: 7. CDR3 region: CATSGQGWYEQYF. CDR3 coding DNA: TGTGCCACCTCGGGACAGGGGTGGTACGAGCAGTACTTC.

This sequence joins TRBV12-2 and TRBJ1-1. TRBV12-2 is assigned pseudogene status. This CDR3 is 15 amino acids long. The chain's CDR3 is CASRNGTRRNTEAFF. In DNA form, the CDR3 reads TGTGCAAGTCGGAACGGGACCAGGAGGAACACTGAAGCTTTCTTT.

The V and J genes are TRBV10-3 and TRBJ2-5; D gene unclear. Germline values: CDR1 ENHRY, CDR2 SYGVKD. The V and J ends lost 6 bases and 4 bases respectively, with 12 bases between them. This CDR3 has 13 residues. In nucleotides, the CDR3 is TGTGCCATCAGGCTGGAAGGGTTAGAGACCCAGTACTTC. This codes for CAIRLEGLETQYF.

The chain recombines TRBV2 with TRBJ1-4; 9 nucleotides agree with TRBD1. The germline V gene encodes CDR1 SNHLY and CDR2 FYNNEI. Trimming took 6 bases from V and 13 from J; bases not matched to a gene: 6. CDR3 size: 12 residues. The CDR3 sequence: CASSEQGAGLFF. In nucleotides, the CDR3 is TGTGCCAGCAGCGAACAGGGGGCAGGACTGTTTTTT.

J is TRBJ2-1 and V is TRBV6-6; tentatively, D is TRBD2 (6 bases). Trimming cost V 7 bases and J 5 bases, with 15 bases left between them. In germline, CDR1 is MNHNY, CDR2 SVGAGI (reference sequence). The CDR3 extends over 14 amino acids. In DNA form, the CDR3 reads TGTGCCAGCAAACTTAGCGGAGCTGACAATGAGCAGTTCTTC. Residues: CASKLSGADNEQFF.